Presented here are 24 T cell receptor beta chains from one specimen sequenced in a study of blood T cells in healthy people across ages. Next came a second PCR, run for about 7 to 12 cycles, which used a sample-barcoded 5' primer along with a J-beta primer mix. TCRdb independently ran MiXCR on the 5' RACE reads; one entry per CDR3 protein. The sample consists of over a million distinct CDR3 sequences, roughly 43% of them appearing once. Material for sequencing was blood. These receptors came from a woman aged 18-29 years in good health.

The V and J genes are TRBV7-3 and TRBJ2-3, with D maybe TRBD2 (5 bases). Germline V gene data show CDR1 as SGHTA and CDR2 as FQGTGA. CDR3 length equals 13 residues. V was clipped by 4 bases and J by 4 bases, with 9 bases between them. CDR3 sequence reads: CASSSAGSDTQYF. In DNA, the CDR3 is TGTGCCAGCAGCTCTGCGGGTTCAGATACGCAGTATTTT.

This chain links TRBV20-1 with TRBJ2-7; 9 nucleotides align to TRBD2. The germline V gene encodes CDR1 DFQATT and CDR2 SNEGSKA (reference sequence). Trimming cost V 5 bases and J 7 bases; bases outside gene matches: 12. This CDR3 has 14 amino acids. The CDR3 sequence is CSAAPSGGYNEQYF. The CDR3 bases are TGCAGTGCTGCCCCCAGCGGGGGGTACAATGAGCAGTACTTC.

V and J are TRBV7-9 and TRBJ2-3; 8 nucleotides agree with TRBD2. With V trimmed by 5 bases and J by 8 bases, 3 bases remained unmatched. Germline CDR1 SEHNR, CDR2 FQNEAQ (reference sequence). CDR3 size: 12 residues. CDR3 sequence reads: CASSVGLGTQYF. DNA for the CDR3: TGTGCCAGCAGCGTGGGACTAGGTACGCAGTATTTT.

On this clonotype: This may arise from a read error, as a much more abundant clone is one base away. The chain combines TRBV5-1 with TRBJ2-7; 11 bases match TRBD2. J gave up 9 bases and V 1 base, and 9 bases lay outside the gene matches. The CDR3 has 15 amino acids. The germline CDR1 and CDR2 sequences are SGHRS and YFSETQ. CDR3 bases: TGCGCCAGCAGCTTGACTAGCGGGGGCCCCCACGGGCAGTACTTC. Translation: CASSLTSGGPHGQYF.

This clonotype was seen only a few times. This sequence joins TRBV29-1 and TRBJ2-3, with TRBD1 matching 10 bases. Trimming took 0 bases from V and 5 from J; bases not matched to a gene: 8. The length of the CDR3 is 16 residues. CDR1 and CDR2 (germline): SQVTM, ANQGSEA. The CDR3 DNA reads as TGCAGCGTTGAAGATCACAGGACAGGGGGAGAAGATACGCAGTATTTT. It translates to CSVEDHRTGGEDTQYF.

As for this clonotype: At one boundary the junction diverges from the germline segment, which might be a read error. DNA for the CDR3: TGTGCCAGCAACGTAGGGACAGGAGAGCCCCAGCATTTT. Its translation: CASNVGTGEPQHF. The chain recombines TRBV9 with TRBJ1-5; 8 nucleotides agree with TRBD1. Germline CDR1 reads SGDLS; CDR2 reads YYNGEE. CDR3 length: 13 residues.

This clonotype was observed a few times. The V and J genes are TRBV10-3 and TRBJ1-5; D is uncertain. Germline V gives CDR1 ENHRY, CDR2 SYGVKD. V dropped 2 bases and J dropped 4 bases, with 6 bases sitting between them. This CDR3 has 13 amino acids. CDR3 region: CAISESENQPQHF. CDR3 bases: TGTGCCATCAGTGAGAGTGAGAATCAGCCCCAGCATTTT.

V usage is TRBV4-3 and J usage is TRBJ1-2; no reliable D call. Germline-derived CDR1 and CDR2 are LGHNA and YSLEER. Trimming pared 0 bases from V and 8 bases from J, leaving 19 bases between. This CDR3 spans 16 amino acids. The CDR3 here is CASSQEALGSAWGYTF. The CDR3 DNA is TGCGCCAGCAGCCAAGAGGCTTTGGGGAGCGCATGGGGCTACACCTTC.

The genes are TRBV20-1 and TRBJ2-7; 11 nucleotides match TRBD2. J lost 4 bases, V lost 0 bases, and 5 bases had no gene match. CDR3 size: 15 residues. Germline-derived CDR1 and CDR2 are DFQATT and SNEGSKA (reference sequence). Written as DNA, the CDR3 is TGCAGTGCTAGAGATCAACTAGCGGGAGTGTACGAGCAGTACTTC. The encoded protein is CSARDQLAGVYEQYF.

The chain has TRBV12-3 or TRBV12-4 and TRBJ1-6; 8 bases are shared with TRBD1. V was clipped by 3 bases and J by 10 bases; unmatched bases: 5. The CDR3 runs 14 residues. The CDR3 loop is CASSFGRGRSPLHF. Written as DNA, the CDR3 is TGTGCCAGCAGTTTCGGCAGGGGGCGGTCACCCCTCCACTTT.

The chain recombines TRBV27 with TRBJ1-6; D unclear. In germline, CDR1 is MNHEY, CDR2 SMNVEV (reference sequence). The CDR3 totals 14 residues. Trimming took 3 bases from V and 9 from J, leaving 12 bases between them. CDR3 in DNA: TGTGCCAGCAGTTTCAAAGGGCTTAGTTCACCCCTCCACTTT. It is translated as CASSFKGLSSPLHF.

The table lists this clonotype with a few counts. The chain couples TRBV20-1 to TRBJ2-3, with 8 positions matching TRBD2. The CDR3 is 16 residues long. The germline gives CDR1 DFQATT, CDR2 SNEGSKA (reference sequence). With V trimmed by 0 bases and J by 4 bases, 9 bases remained unmatched. The CDR3 bases are TGCAGTGCTAGAGATCCCGCGACTAGCGTCCCAGATACGCAGTATTTT. Protein: CSARDPATSVPDTQYF.

In this sample, this clonotype turned up many times. CDR3 residues: CASSRPGLVADTQYF. The CDR3 bases are TGTGCCAGCAGTCGGCCGGGACTAGTGGCAGATACGCAGTATTTT. The chain couples TRBV12-3 or TRBV12-4 to TRBJ2-3, with 8 bases fitting TRBD2. Trimming at V came to 5 bases and at J to 4 bases, leaving 8 bases not matched to a gene. The CDR3 covers 15 residues.

This clonotype was seen a handful of times. The junction shows a germline mismatch at one end, possibly a read error. The J gene is TRBJ1-2, the V gene TRBV6-5; a possible D gene is TRBD1 (5 bases). In germline, CDR1 is MNHEY, CDR2 SVGAGI. This CDR3 is 14 amino acids long. The CDR3 sequence is CACSYNRDLDGYTF. In nucleotides, the CDR3 is TGTGCCTGCAGTTACAACCGGGACTTAGATGGTTACACCTTC.

The CDR3 sequence: CASSFDGYSNQPQHF. CDR3 sequence (DNA): TGTGCCAGCAGCTTTGACGGATATAGCAATCAGCCCCAGCATTTT. The J gene is TRBJ1-5, the V gene TRBV7-2; D is unresolved. V was clipped by 3 bases and J by 0 bases, with 9 bases between them. Germline CDR1 is SGHTA and CDR2 is FQGNSA. This CDR3 has 15 residues. Variable domain in full (rest from reference TRBV7-2 and TRBJ1-5): GAGVSQSPSNKVTEKGKDVELRCDPISGHTALYWYRQSLGQGLEFLIYFQGNSAPDKSGLPSDRFSAERTGGSVSTLTIQRTQQEDSAVYLCASSFDGYSNQPQHFGDGTRLSIL.

J is TRBJ2-5 and V is TRBV7-2; D uncertain. Germline V gives CDR1 SGHTA, CDR2 FQGNSA. This CDR3 has 17 amino acids. Deletions cut 3 bases from V and 2 bases from J, with 19 bases between. As DNA, the CDR3 is TGTGCCAGCAGCTTTAGAGCTTTAGACACTTCTCAAGAGACCCAGTACTTC. Amino acids: CASSFRALDTSQETQYF. The full variable domain, its missing parts supplied by reference TRBV7-2 and TRBJ2-5, is GAGVSQSPSNKVTEKGKDVELRCDPISGHTALYWYRQSLGQGLEFLIYFQGNSAPDKSGLPSDRFSAERTGGSVSTLTIQRTQQEDSAVYLCASSFRALDTSQETQYFGPGTRLLVL.

The sample holds a few counts of this clonotype. The V and J genes are TRBV28 and TRBJ2-6; D is perhaps TRBD1 (5 bases). This CDR3 region has 12 residues. CDR1 is MDHEN and CDR2 is SYDVKM in the germline V gene. V lost 10 bases to trimming and J lost 13 bases, with 17 bases between them. CDR3 in amino acids: CATPRQSPVLTF. CDR3 in DNA: TGTGCCACCCCTAGACAGTCCCCTGTCCTGACTTTC.

The V call is TRBV7-6, the J call TRBJ1-4; D possibly corresponds to TRBD1 (5 bases). Per germline, CDR1 SGHVS and CDR2 FNYEAQ. The CDR3 extends over 15 amino acids. V was pared by 0 bases and J by 8 bases, with 13 bases between. The CDR3 region is CASSLARGKGEKLFF. The CDR3 region has the DNA TGTGCCAGCAGCTTAGCGCGGGGGAAGGGAGAAAAACTGTTTTTT.

The chain uses TRBV12-3 or TRBV12-4 and TRBJ2-6, with TRBD1 identical over 9 bases. V trimming: 5 bases; J trimming: 3 bases; junction bases outside the gene matches: 8. The CDR3 is made up of 17 amino acids. Written as DNA, the CDR3 is TGTGCCAGCAGTGTATACCGGGACAGGGTTGGGGCCAACGTCCTGACTTTC. Translated, it gives CASSVYRDRVGANVLTF.

The rearrangement uses TRBV20-1 and TRBJ2-1, with 10 bases matching TRBD2. CDR3 length: 15 amino acids. Germline V gene data show CDR1 as DFQATT and CDR2 as SNEGSKA (reference sequence). Trimming removed 7 bases from V and 2 bases from J; junction bases left unmatched: 8. The CDR3 sequence is CSVTSGRATYNEQFF. CDR3 nucleotide sequence: TGCAGTGTTACCAGCGGGAGGGCCACCTACAATGAGCAGTTCTTC.

The chain is built from TRBV7-2 and TRBJ2-1; no definite D call. The ends were cut back, 4 bases at V and 15 bases at J, with 16 bases in the middle. The CDR3 covers 12 residues. CDR1 SGHTA and CDR2 FQGNSA come from the germline V gene. The CDR3 region is CASSSIVGSGFF. The CDR3 region has the DNA TGTGCCAGCAGCTCCATAGTCGGCTCGGGGTTCTTC.

The CDR3 spells CASSQGERATGSSYNEQFF. The CDR3 coding sequence is TGCGCCAGCAGCCAAGGTGAACGTGCGACTGGTAGCTCCTACAATGAGCAGTTCTTC. The chain carries TRBV4-1 and TRBJ2-1; D unclear. CDR1 MGHRA and CDR2 YSYEKL come from the germline V gene. Trimming left V 1 base short and J 0 bases short, with 19 bases between. This CDR3 spans 19 amino acids.

This rearrangement joins TRBV18 to TRBJ2-6; D not resolved. This CDR3 has 15 amino acids. V gave up 3 bases and J gave up 0 bases, with 6 bases separating them. CDR1 KGHSH and CDR2 LQKENI come from the germline V gene. CDR3 sequence reads: CASSPKSSGANVLTF. CDR3 coding DNA: TGTGCCAGCTCACCTAAGAGCTCTGGGGCCAACGTCCTGACTTTC. The whole variable domain, filled in from reference TRBV18 and TRBJ2-6, reads NAGVMQNPRHLVRRRGQEARLRCSPMKGHSHVYWYRQLPEEGLKFMVYLQKENIIDESGMPKERFSAEFPKEGPSILRIQQVVRGDSAAYFCASSPKSSGANVLTFGAGSRLTVL.

The chain has TRBV27 and TRBJ1-1; 7 bases agree with TRBD1. There are 11 residues in the CDR3. Germline CDR1 reads MNHEY; CDR2 reads SMNVEV (reference sequence). The J segment lost 7 bases and the V segment lost 7 bases, leaving 3 bases of the junction unmatched. CDR3 nucleotides: TGTGCCAGCACAGCAGGGGGTGAAGCTTTCTTT. The encoded protein is CASTAGGEAFF.